The 7 T cell receptor beta chains given below trace back to one sample, sequenced in a study of CD4 T cells in relation to SARS-CoV-2 and coronaviruses. The method was immunoSEQ multiplex PCR; TCRdb's version includes in-frame clones alone and lacks a portion of them. Found here are about 36,000 clones, roughly 82% of them singletons; the top ten hold about a fifth. The antigens these receptors bind are not known. Sample: memory CD4+ T cells from PBMCs, cultured in vitro. The receptor set was obtained from an adult with COVID-19.

V usage is TRBV2 and J usage is TRBJ2-5, with 12 bases lining up with TRBD1. Germline V CDR1 and CDR2: SNHLY, FYNNEI. CDR3 length: 18 amino acids. The V segment lost 8 bases and the J segment 5 bases; nucleotides outside the gene matches: 18. The CDR3 DNA reads as TGTGCCAGCGGGTCCGGGACAGGGGGCGGGTGGGGAACGGAGACCCAGTACTTC. It encodes CASGSGTGGGWGTETQYF.

The V call is TRBV28, the J call TRBJ2-7; D may be TRBD1 or TRBD2 (6 bases each). Between the trimmed V and J ends, which lost 10 bases and 6 bases, there was a span of 16 bases. The CDR3 runs 12 residues. Germline CDR1 and CDR2: MDHEN and SYDVKM. CDR3 sequence: CATGWGAVEQYF. The CDR3, as DNA: TGTGCCACGGGTTGGGGGGCAGTCGAGCAGTACTTC.

The chain couples TRBV12-5 to TRBJ2-5; possible D gene TRBD1, 5 bases. This CDR3 is built from 13 residues. Germline lookup yields CDR1 LGHNT and CDR2 FRNRAP. V was clipped by 6 bases and J by 4 bases, with 12 bases between them. This CDR3 reads CASGPKGRETQYF. Here the CDR3 DNA reads TGTGCTAGTGGGCCGAAGGGGCGAGAGACCCAGTACTTC. The whole variable domain, filled in from reference TRBV12-5 and TRBJ2-5, reads DARVTQTPRHKVTEMGQEVTMRCQPILGHNTVFWYRQTMMQGLELLAYFRNRAPLDDSGMPKDRFSAEMPDATLATLKIQPSEPRDSAVYFCASGPKGRETQYFGPGTRLLVL.

The V call is TRBV27, the J call TRBJ2-6; D is unclear. The CDR3 spans 12 residues. From germline, CDR1 is MNHEY and CDR2 SMNVEV (reference sequence). V gave up 6 bases and J gave up 2 bases, with 2 bases separating them. The CDR3 DNA is TGTGCCAGCAGAGCTGGGGCCAACGTCCTGACTTTC. This encodes CASRAGANVLTF.

This clone turned up a few times. The rearrangement uses TRBV10-1 and TRBJ2-2; D gene unclear. Germline V gene data show CDR1 as WNHNN and CDR2 as SYGVQD (reference sequence). This CDR3 region has 15 residues. The germline V and J ends were trimmed by 7 bases and 6 bases, with 18 bases remaining between them. The CDR3 nucleotides read TGCGCCAGCATGGACGGCCACCCTGGGTCCGGGGAGCTGTTTTTT. Translated: CASMDGHPGSGELFF.

The chain recombines TRBV4-1 with TRBJ2-3; no definite D call. V lost 2 bases, J lost 0 bases, and 9 bases lay in between. This CDR3 spans 15 amino acids. The germline V gene encodes CDR1 MGHRA and CDR2 YSYEKL. The CDR3 reads CASSQTARSTDTQYF. CDR3 DNA sequence: TGCGCCAGCAGCCAAACAGCGAGAAGCACAGATACGCAGTATTTT.

This clone showed up just a few times. The chain carries TRBV19 and TRBJ1-4; D is undetermined. The CDR3 has 11 residues. V lost 10 bases and J lost 7, with 10 bases in between. The germline CDR1 and CDR2 sequences are LNHDA and SQIVND (reference sequence). The CDR3: CAIRLGEKLFF. In DNA, the CDR3 is TGTGCCATACGACTTGGTGAAAAACTGTTTTTT.